Each of the 23 T cell receptor beta chains below was sequenced from the same sample in a study of vaccination effects on CD4 cells after COVID-19. These receptors are not linked to any known antigen. Repertoires were generated with immunoSEQ multiplex PCR, while TCRdb's copy carries only in-frame clones and drops some. The sample lists tens of thousands of clones; less than 85% were seen once. The culture ran for around nine days, and then CD4+ T cells were isolated. By PCR, the person was confirmed to have had SARS-CoV-2 infection between March and December 2020. All study participants received two doses of BNT162b2 or mRNA-1273 vaccine. Sequencing used CD4+ T cells from PBMCs cultured without peptide, obtained after COVID-19 vaccination. Receptors were obtained from a human donor who had a prior SARS-CoV-2 infection.

The chain links TRBV5-4 to TRBJ2-4; D is ambiguous. This CDR3 has 15 amino acids. Germline V gives CDR1 SGHNT, CDR2 YYREEE (reference sequence). The V and J ends lost 0 bases and 1 base respectively, with 8 bases between them. The DNA of the CDR3 is TGTGCCAGCAGCTTGGACCGGGCGGCCAAAAACATTCAGTACTTC. Translation: CASSLDRAAKNIQYF. Filled out from reference TRBV5-4 and TRBJ2-4, the complete variable domain reads ETGVTQSPTHLIKTRGQQVTLRCSSQSGHNTVSWYQQALGQGPQFIFQYYREEENGRGNFPPRFSGLQFPNYSSELNVNALELDDSALYLCASSLDRAAKNIQYFGAGTRLSVL.

The J gene is TRBJ1-1, the V gene TRBV12-3 or TRBV12-4; 7 bases are shared with TRBD1. The CDR3 has 12 amino acids. With 6 bases clipped from V and 10 bases from J, the junction kept 8 bases outside the gene matches. The CDR3 region is CASSQTGPVAFF. The CDR3 DNA sequence: TGTGCCAGCAGCCAGACAGGGCCGGTAGCTTTCTTT.

J is TRBJ1-5 and V is TRBV24-1; 8 nucleotides align to TRBD1. Germline V CDR1 and CDR2: KGHDR, SFDVKD. CDR3 length equals 14 residues. Trimming at V came to 6 bases and at J to 3 bases, leaving 3 bases not matched to a gene. Here the CDR3 DNA reads TGTGCCACCAGTTCAGGGGGCTTCAATCAGCCCCAGCATTTT. Its translation is CATSSGGFNQPQHF.

The rearrangement uses TRBV19 and TRBJ1-3; D is perhaps TRBD1 (6 bases). Germline CDR1 LNHDA, CDR2 SQIVND (reference sequence). V shed 4 bases and J shed 0 bases, with 10 bases lying between them. CDR3 length: 15 amino acids. DNA for the CDR3: TGTGCCAGTAGTACAGGGACAAACTCTGGAAACACCATATATTTT. Translated, it gives CASSTGTNSGNTIYF.

This chain joins TRBV9 and TRBJ1-3; D is unresolved. Deletions cut 4 bases from V and 0 bases from J, with 14 bases between. Germline V CDR1 and CDR2: SGDLS, YYNGEE. The CDR3 loop spans 16 amino acids. The DNA of the CDR3 is TGTGCCAGCAGCCCTCGGTCGGGTCGCTCTGGAAACACCATATATTTT. It codes for CASSPRSGRSGNTIYF.

The rearrangement uses TRBV3-1 (or the pseudogene TRBV3-2) and TRBJ2-2, with a tentative D call TRBD1 (6 bases). The V gene's germline CDR1 is LGHDT and CDR2 YNNKEL (reference sequence). The CDR3 is 16 amino acids. Deletions cut 3 bases from V and 3 bases from J, with 14 bases between. CDR3 sequence (DNA): TGTGCCAGCAGCCACTGGGGGCAGGGTGACACCGGGGAGCTGTTTTTT. It yields the protein CASSHWGQGDTGELFF.

The J gene is TRBJ2-1, the V gene TRBV7-3, with 10 bases matching TRBD2. The CDR3 contains 14 residues. Looked up from germline, CDR1 is SGHTA and CDR2 is FQGTGA. Losses at the gene ends were 5 bases for V and 7 bases for J; bases not matched to a gene: 5. The CDR3 loop is CASSISGGKNEQFF. CDR3 nucleotide sequence: TGTGCCAGCAGCATTAGCGGGGGGAAAAATGAGCAGTTCTTC.

The CDR3 loop reads CASRWGEGTNEKLFF. The CDR3 bases are TGTGCCAGTAGATGGGGGGAAGGGACTAATGAAAAACTGTTTTTT. The chain has TRBV19 and TRBJ1-4; weak D call: TRBD1 (5 bases). V lost 6 bases, J lost 2 bases, and 13 bases lay in between. The germline V gene encodes CDR1 LNHDA and CDR2 SQIVND (reference sequence). This CDR3 contains 15 residues.

The chain employs TRBV5-5 and TRBJ1-2; 7 bases align to TRBD1. V was pared by 4 bases and J by 8 bases, with 17 bases of the junction left unmatched. This CDR3 contains 16 residues. Germline V CDR1 and CDR2: SGHKS, YYEKEE (reference sequence). The CDR3 nucleotides read TGTGCCAGCAGCCCCGCAGGACAGGTCACCTTGGGCGGCTACACCTTC. Its protein is CASSPAGQVTLGGYTF.

In this sample, this clone turned up a few times. The chain uses TRBV1 and TRBJ2-7; TRBD2 was called by the table and not checked on the DNA. TRBV1 constitutes a pseudogene. This CDR3 comprises 17 residues. CDR3 amino acids: CTSSDTEEGGSLYEQYF. DNA for the CDR3: TGCACCAGCAGCGACACCGAAGAAGGAGGATCCCTTTACGAGCAGTACTTC.

The rearrangement joins TRBV5-1 to TRBJ1-1; 8 nucleotides match TRBD1. J lost 3 bases, V lost 5 bases, and 6 bases had no gene match. Germline loops: CDR1 SGHRS, CDR2 YFSETQ. The CDR3 is 14 amino acids. CDR3 nucleotide sequence: TGCGCCAGCAGACAGGGACAGGAGGACACTGAAGCTTTCTTT. Translated, it gives CASRQGQEDTEAFF.

V usage is TRBV28 and J usage is TRBJ2-7; D gene unclear. Germline V gives CDR1 MDHEN, CDR2 SYDVKM. The CDR3 loop spans 11 amino acids. V was trimmed by 5 bases and J by 5 bases, leaving 7 bases between them. CDR3 amino acids: CASSRWDEQYF. The CDR3, as DNA: TGTGCCAGCAGTCGATGGGACGAGCAGTACTTC.

The chain recombines TRBV5-1 with TRBJ2-5, with a possible D match to TRBD2 (7 bases). The CDR3 spans 16 residues. V was shortened by 4 bases and J by 3 bases, with 19 bases between the two germline ends. Germline-derived CDR1 and CDR2 are SGHRS and YFSETQ. CDR3 sequence (DNA): TGCGCCAGCAGCCTGGGGGTCGGCGGGGGCGAAGAGACCCAGTACTTC. It encodes CASSLGVGGGEETQYF.

The chain recombines TRBV5-1 with TRBJ2-7; D tentatively reads TRBD1 or TRBD2 (5 bases each). The ends were cut back, 1 base at V and 4 bases at J, with 15 bases in the middle. Germline values: CDR1 SGHRS, CDR2 YFSETQ. The CDR3 extends over 15 amino acids. CDR3 DNA sequence: TGCGCCAGCAGCTTGTCCCGGGACGGAAGATACGAGCAGTACTTC. Its protein product is CASSLSRDGRYEQYF.

The chain combines TRBV29-1 with TRBJ2-1, with 10 bases fitting TRBD2. V dropped 5 bases and J dropped 4; count of bases not matched to a gene: 2. Germline loops: CDR1 SQVTM, CDR2 ANQGSEA. There are 13 residues in the CDR3. The CDR3 here is CSVLAGEYNEQFF. CDR3 DNA sequence: TGCAGCGTTCTAGCGGGAGAATACAATGAGCAGTTCTTC.

The gene calls are TRBV18 and TRBJ1-6, with D unclear. Germline-derived CDR1 and CDR2 are KGHSH and LQKENI. V gave up 2 bases and J gave up 4 bases, with 6 bases separating them. The CDR3 is 14 amino acids. CDR3 nucleotides: TGTGCCAGCTCACCAGGAGGATATAATTCACCCCTCCACTTT. Amino acids: CASSPGGYNSPLHF. The variable domain in full, completed from reference TRBV18 and TRBJ1-6, reads NAGVMQNPRHLVRRRGQEARLRCSPMKGHSHVYWYRQLPEEGLKFMVYLQKENIIDESGMPKERFSAEFPKEGPSILRIQQVVRGDSAAYFCASSPGGYNSPLHFGNGTRLTVT.

In its sample, this clone was seen a few times. CDR3 sequence (DNA): TGTGCCAGCAGTGAATTTGGGGGAGGGGACACTGAAGCTTTCTTT. Amino acids: CASSEFGGGDTEAFF. The rearrangement uses TRBV6-1 and TRBJ1-1, with D possibly TRBD1 on 5 matching bases. Germline V gene sequence: CDR1 MNHNS, CDR2 SASEGT. The CDR3 runs 15 residues. Trimming pared 2 bases from V and 3 bases from J, leaving 13 bases between.

The chain is built from TRBV7-9 and TRBJ1-1, with no clear D. CDR1 is SEHNR and CDR2 is FQNEAQ in the germline V gene (reference sequence). Deletions cut 0 bases from V and 7 bases from J, with 6 bases between. The CDR3 is 12 residues long. The CDR3 DNA reads TGTGCCAGCAGCTTAGCGCTGGGTGAAGCTTTCTTT. Its translation is CASSLALGEAFF.

V gene TRBV24-1 combines with J gene TRBJ2-7; weak D call: TRBD1 (7 bases). V was clipped by 4 bases and J by 2 bases, with 11 bases between them. The CDR3 consists of 14 residues. CDR1 is KGHDR and CDR2 is SFDVKD in the germline V gene. The CDR3 region is CATSDQGGPYEQYF. The CDR3 DNA reads TGTGCCACCAGTGACCAGGGGGGCCCCTACGAGCAGTACTTC.

V gene TRBV19 combines with J gene TRBJ2-7; D uncertain. This CDR3 comprises 13 residues. V lost 7 bases and J lost 0, with 10 bases in between. Germline CDR1 LNHDA, CDR2 SQIVND (reference sequence). CDR3 in amino acids: CASKVHDSYEQYF. The CDR3 nucleotides are TGTGCCAGTAAAGTGCATGACTCCTACGAGCAGTACTTC.

This chain connects TRBV2 to TRBJ2-7; the D gene is possibly TRBD1 (6 bases). Germline assignment: CDR1 SNHLY and CDR2 FYNNEI. The CDR3 has 14 residues. The V gene lost 5 bases and the J gene lost 2 bases, with 13 bases spanning the gap. CDR3 sequence reads: CASSLRQATYEQYF. DNA for the CDR3: TGTGCCAGCAGTCTACGACAGGCAACCTACGAGCAGTACTTC.

V is TRBV7-8 and J is TRBJ2-7, with D tentatively TRBD1 or TRBD2 (6 bases each). Germline CDR1 SGHVS, CDR2 FQNEAQ. This CDR3 is built from 15 residues. The V gene lost 4 bases and the J gene lost 0 bases, with 13 bases spanning the gap. The CDR3 region has the DNA TGTGCCAGCAGCTCACAGGAGGGACACTCCTACGAGCAGTACTTC. Translated, it gives CASSSQEGHSYEQYF.

The chain is built from TRBV3-1 (or the pseudogene TRBV3-2) and TRBJ1-5, with TRBD1 as a possible D gene (6 bases). V was clipped by 1 base and J by 6 bases, with 19 bases between them. This CDR3 is 17 amino acids long. Looked up from germline, CDR1 is LGHDT and CDR2 is YNNKEL (reference sequence). The CDR3: CASSQVPVRAGVQPQHF. Written as DNA, the CDR3 is TGTGCCAGCAGCCAAGTTCCGGTCCGGGCAGGGGTTCAGCCCCAGCATTTT.